A single sample gave rise to the 5 T cell receptor beta chains below, sequenced in a study of cytotoxic CD8 clonotypes in ibrutinib-treated CLL (dated by TCRdb to the early 2020s). The sample's time point label, decoded: approximately 11 months on ibrutinib. The library relied on the immunoSEQ multiplex PCR assay. The immuneACCESS repertoire file appears here via TCRdb, limited to in-frame rearrangements. These files lack a portion of the clones; in checked studies, under half of the deficit traces to unresolved V genes, and the cause of the others is not known. The sample yields 130,000 or so clones; 79% were counted once. The top ten hold 10% to 15% of the sample. The material sequenced was PBMCs, taken after 12 months of ibrutinib treatment. The source is a human donor with chronic lymphocytic leukemia.

The chain carries TRBV27 and TRBJ1-2; 7 bases fit TRBD1. The CDR3 sequence is 17 residues long. Germline loops: CDR1 MNHEY, CDR2 SMNVEV (reference sequence). Trimming at V came to 5 bases and at J to 1 base, leaving 13 bases not matched to a gene. In nucleotides, the CDR3 is TGTGCCAGCAGTCCAGGAGAAAGGGGGCGCCTTAACTATGGCTACACCTTC. It specifies CASSPGERGRLNYGYTF.

The CDR3 region has the DNA TGTGCCAGCAGCTTTTCGGGACAGACCAATAACTATGGCTACACCTTC. It codes for CASSFSGQTNNYGYTF. This chain links TRBV7-9 with TRBJ1-2, with TRBD1 matching 7 bases. The CDR3 totals 16 residues. CDR1 is SEHNR and CDR2 is FQNEAQ in the germline V gene (reference sequence). Trimming removed 3 bases from V and 1 base from J; junction bases left unmatched: 8.

The V gene is TRBV2, the J gene TRBJ2-3; D gene unclear. Trimming took off 2 bases at V and 6 bases at J, with 18 bases between the two ends. The CDR3 totals 16 residues. From germline, CDR1 is SNHLY and CDR2 FYNNEI. The CDR3 DNA reads as TGTGCCAGCAGTGAAAGGGCGGCACCAACCACCGATACGCAGTATTTT. Residues: CASSERAAPTTDTQYF.

The chain carries TRBV7-2 and TRBJ1-4; 10 bases map to TRBD1. CDR3 length equals 17 residues. V gave up 6 bases and J gave up 7 bases; unmatched junction bases: 14. Germline assignment: CDR1 SGHTA and CDR2 FQGNSA. CDR3 region: CASSRSPPGTGVEKLFF. DNA of the CDR3: TGTGCCAGCAGTCGATCCCCTCCCGGGACAGGGGTTGAAAAACTGTTTTTT.

The chain couples TRBV29-1 to TRBJ2-7; D not resolved. Germline CDR1 reads SQVTM; CDR2 reads ANQGSEA. The V end was cut by 0 bases, the J end by 5 bases, with 11 bases between. The CDR3 length is 13 residues. CDR3 coding DNA: TGCAGCGTTGAAGATCTAGGGTATCACGAGCAGTACTTC. Its protein is CSVEDLGYHEQYF.